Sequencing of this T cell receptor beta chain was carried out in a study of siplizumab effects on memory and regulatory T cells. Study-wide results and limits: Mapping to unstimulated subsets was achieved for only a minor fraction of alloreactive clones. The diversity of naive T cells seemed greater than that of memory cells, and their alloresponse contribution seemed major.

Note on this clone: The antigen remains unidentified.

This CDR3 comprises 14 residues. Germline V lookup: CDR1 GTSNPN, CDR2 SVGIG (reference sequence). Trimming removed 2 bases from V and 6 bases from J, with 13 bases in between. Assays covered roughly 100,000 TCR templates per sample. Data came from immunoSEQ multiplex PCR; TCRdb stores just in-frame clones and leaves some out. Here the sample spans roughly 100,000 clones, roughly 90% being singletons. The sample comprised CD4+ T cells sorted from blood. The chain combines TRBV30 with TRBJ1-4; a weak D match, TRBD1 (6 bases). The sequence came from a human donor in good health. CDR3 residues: CAWSRGGAYEKLFF. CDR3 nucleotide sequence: TGTGCCTGGAGTCGGGGGGGCGCTTATGAAAAACTGTTTTTT.